This TCR beta chain was recovered during a study of T-cell reconstitution after alpha-beta-depleted transplantation in children. Study-level results: Elevated TCRbeta diversity at day 60 was traced, in some patients, to surviving recipient T cells and thymic progenitors. Alpha-beta T cells about two months after transplant reportedly derived from several hundred expanded graft clones. Fresh T-cell production supplied most of the T-cell counts and diversity seen one year after transplant.

V dropped 3 bases and J dropped 4 bases, with 12 bases sitting between them. This CDR3 comprises 15 residues. CDR1 LNHDA and CDR2 SQIVND come from the germline V gene (reference sequence). About this clonotype itself: No antigen is known for it.

Using unique molecular identifiers, the investigators prepared the TCRbeta library. In TCRdb, the PCR reads were re-called with MiXCR into one record per CDR3 protein. The sample includes roughly 790,000 distinct CDR3 sequences, roughly 16% of them seen just once. This chain links TRBV19 with TRBJ2-2; TRBD2 is a possible D gene (5 bases). Sequencing was performed on PBMCs, mostly from graft donor cells, taken 360 days after TCRalphabeta/CD19-depleted stem cell transplant. This clonotype was sampled from a male patient between 5 and 17 years old who had a stem cell transplant for acute lymphoblastic leukemia, so the T cells may come from the graft donor. This chain's CDR3 is CASSITGLRTGELFF. CDR3 nucleotides: TGTGCCAGTAGTATTACTGGACTGCGCACCGGGGAGCTGTTTTTT.